The 19 T cell receptor beta chains below all came from one sample that was sequenced in a study of blood T cell repertoires in COVID-19. Using immunoSEQ multiplex PCR, the repertoire was profiled, and TCRdb retains in-frame clones only, with some absent. This sample yields approximately 100,000 clones, of which roughly 80% are seen a single time; 20% to 25% belongs to the top ten. Sequenced sample: peripheral blood. All receptors derive from a man between 65 and 79 years old with active or convalescent COVID-19.

V is TRBV21-1 and J is TRBJ1-1. TRBV21-1 is recorded as a pseudogene. The CDR3 is made up of 16 amino acids. This chain's CDR3 is CASSNQRLRLNTEAFF. DNA of the CDR3: TGTGCCAGCAGCAATCAGAGGCTGCGGCTGAACACTGAAGCTTTCTTT.

This chain joins TRBV9 and TRBJ1-5; D gene uncertain. The germline V gene has CDR1 SGDLS and CDR2 YYNGEE. The ends were cut back, 0 bases at V and 3 bases at J, with 13 bases in the middle. The CDR3 consists of 16 residues. The CDR3 loop reads CASSVDPEDYNQPQHF. The CDR3 bases are TGTGCCAGCAGCGTAGATCCGGAGGACTACAATCAGCCCCAGCATTTT.

The chain recombines TRBV4-2 with TRBJ1-6; a possible D gene is TRBD1 (5 bases). The CDR3 covers 16 residues. Germline V gene data show CDR1 as LGHNA and CDR2 as YNFKEQ. Trimming pared 4 bases from V and 3 bases from J, leaving 13 bases between. The CDR3 bases are TGTGCCAGCAGCCGACCAGACAGAAACTATAATTCACCCCTCCACTTT. Its protein is CASSRPDRNYNSPLHF.

The V and J genes are TRBV28 and TRBJ1-1; 9 bases map to TRBD1. Germline V gene lookup returns CDR1 MDHEN and CDR2 SYDVKM. The CDR3 length is 14 residues. Trimming cost V 5 bases and J 4 bases; bases outside gene matches: 5. DNA for the CDR3: TGTGCCAGCAGTCGGACAGGGGCGGGCACTGAAGCTTTCTTT. It translates to CASSRTGAGTEAFF.

Relative to its sample, this clone is medium-sized. The genes are TRBV5-6 and TRBJ1-6; perhaps TRBD1 as D (6 bases). CDR1 is SGHDT and CDR2 is YYEEEE in the germline V gene. V dropped 0 bases and J dropped 10 bases, with 11 bases sitting between them. The CDR3 consists of 14 residues. CDR3 protein: CASSLEGVGSPLHF. The CDR3 DNA sequence: TGTGCCAGCAGCTTGGAGGGGGTAGGATCACCCCTCCACTTT.

The V call is TRBV5-6, the J call TRBJ2-7, with 7 bases aligning to TRBD2. The CDR3 is made up of 15 amino acids. Germline CDR1 and CDR2: SGHDT and YYEEEE. J was trimmed by 3 bases and V by 3 bases; bases with no gene match: 9. CDR3 protein: CASSSAGRVGYEQYF. CDR3 DNA sequence: TGTGCCAGCAGCTCCGCTGGGAGGGTAGGCTACGAGCAGTACTTC.

The V call is TRBV5-1, the J call TRBJ2-1; 11 positions agree with TRBD2. The CDR3 has 14 residues. Germline V gene lookup returns CDR1 SGHRS and CDR2 YFSETQ. Germline trimming cut 4 bases from V and 7 bases from J; bases unmatched to any gene: 4. The CDR3: CASSALAGVNEQFF. The CDR3 DNA follows: TGCGCCAGCAGCGCACTAGCGGGAGTAAATGAGCAGTTCTTC.

The chain employs TRBV18 and TRBJ2-1; 12 nucleotides agree with TRBD2. CDR3 size: 16 residues. With V trimmed by 3 bases and J by 4 bases, 4 bases remained unmatched. Germline loops: CDR1 KGHSH, CDR2 LQKENI. Here the CDR3 reads CASSPGLAGGYNEQFF. The CDR3 nucleotides are TGTGCCAGCTCACCGGGGCTAGCGGGAGGGTACAATGAGCAGTTCTTC.

V usage is TRBV10-2 and J usage is TRBJ2-2; 7 positions match TRBD2. V was clipped by 11 bases and J by 7 bases; unmatched bases: 10. This CDR3 is built from 13 residues. The germline CDR1 and CDR2 sequences are WSHSY and SAAADI. CDR3: CAALSGEIGELFF. The CDR3 region has the DNA TGCGCCGCCTTAAGCGGGGAAATCGGGGAGCTGTTTTTT.

This rearrangement joins TRBV7-9 to TRBJ1-1; D might be TRBD1 (5 bases). This CDR3 contains 14 residues. With 5 bases removed from V and 0 bases from J, the gap between germline ends came to 10 bases. Germline V gene sequence: CDR1 SEHNR, CDR2 FQNEAQ (reference sequence). The CDR3 DNA follows: TGTGCCAGCAGCCCCAGGGTTATGAACACTGAAGCTTTCTTT. Its protein product is CASSPRVMNTEAFF.

The chain has TRBV5-1 and TRBJ2-7; D might be TRBD2 (6 bases). Per germline, CDR1 SGHRS and CDR2 YFSETQ. The V end lost 8 bases, the J end lost 2 bases, and 23 bases lay between the germline ends. CDR3 length equals 16 residues. Here the CDR3 DNA reads TGCGCCAGTTCTTCTCCAAGAGGGGACTCCGCCTACGAGCAGTACTTC. Translation gives CASSSPRGDSAYEQYF.

The V gene is TRBV18, the J gene TRBJ1-2; the match to TRBD1 covers 9 bases. J gave up 6 bases and V 6 bases, and 2 bases lay outside the gene matches. The CDR3 extends over 12 amino acids. The germline CDR1 and CDR2 sequences are KGHSH and LQKENI. The DNA for the CDR3 is TGTGCCAGCTCCCGGACAGGGGATGGCTACACCTTC. This codes for CASSRTGDGYTF.

The V gene is TRBV12-3 or TRBV12-4, the J gene TRBJ1-5, with D possibly matching TRBD1 (6 bases). The CDR3 loop spans 13 amino acids. The V end was cut by 3 bases, the J end by 4 bases, with 7 bases between. CDR3 sequence reads: CASSFGQNQPQHF. CDR3 nucleotides: TGTGCCAGCAGTTTCGGACAGAATCAGCCCCAGCATTTT.

This clone was seen ten or more times. The chain uses TRBV2 and TRBJ1-5; the match to TRBD1 covers 7 bases. Trimming took 6 bases from V and 3 from J; bases not matched to a gene: 8. CDR1 and CDR2 (germline): SNHLY, FYNNEI. This CDR3 is 15 amino acids long. The CDR3 sequence: CASRDGTVTNQPQHF. For the CDR3, the DNA is TGTGCCAGCAGAGACGGGACAGTAACCAATCAGCCCCAGCATTTT.

This clone was seen just once. The sample contains more than one DNA sequence encoding this CDR3. The chain has TRBV30 and TRBJ1-1; TRBD1 matches 7 bases. The CDR3 is 13 residues long. With 4 bases clipped from V and 2 bases from J, the junction kept 4 bases outside the gene matches. Germline lookup yields CDR1 GTSNPN and CDR2 SVGIG (reference sequence). CDR3 sequence: CAWTQGTNTEAFF. In nucleotides, the CDR3 is TGTGCCTGGACACAGGGGACCAACACTGAAGCTTTCTTT.

This clone was counted a single time. This sequence joins TRBV18 and TRBJ1-1; D gene uncertain. Germline lookup yields CDR1 KGHSH and CDR2 LQKENI. Trimming pared 0 bases from V and 3 bases from J, leaving 8 bases between. The CDR3 is made up of 14 amino acids. The CDR3 nucleotides are TGTGCCAGCTCACCACCAACGCGAGACACTGAAGCTTTCTTT. Its translation is CASSPPTRDTEAFF.

This chain joins TRBV28 and TRBJ2-6; D remains unclear. This CDR3 has 14 amino acids. Germline CDR1 and CDR2: MDHEN and SYDVKM. The V gene lost 7 bases and the J gene lost 0 bases, with 7 bases spanning the gap. CDR3 sequence: CASKTVSGANVLTF. Written as DNA, the CDR3 is TGTGCCAGCAAAACAGTCTCTGGGGCCAACGTCCTGACTTTC.

The gene calls are TRBV28 and TRBJ1-2; 10 positions match TRBD1. J gave up 0 bases and V 4 bases, and 5 bases lay outside the gene matches. The CDR3 is 16 residues long. CDR1 is MDHEN, CDR2 SYDVKM, per germline. CDR3: CASSSRQGAANYGYTF. The CDR3 nucleotides read TGTGCCAGCAGTTCCCGACAGGGGGCGGCTAACTATGGCTACACCTTC.

The chain combines TRBV5-1 with TRBJ2-2; D may be TRBD2 (5 bases). The CDR3 has 15 residues. The germline V gene encodes CDR1 SGHRS and CDR2 YFSETQ. V shed 6 bases and J shed 4 bases, with 16 bases lying between them. The CDR3 spells CASTSAVAGTGELFF. CDR3 DNA: TGCGCCAGCACCTCCGCGGTCGCGGGCACCGGGGAGCTGTTTTTT.